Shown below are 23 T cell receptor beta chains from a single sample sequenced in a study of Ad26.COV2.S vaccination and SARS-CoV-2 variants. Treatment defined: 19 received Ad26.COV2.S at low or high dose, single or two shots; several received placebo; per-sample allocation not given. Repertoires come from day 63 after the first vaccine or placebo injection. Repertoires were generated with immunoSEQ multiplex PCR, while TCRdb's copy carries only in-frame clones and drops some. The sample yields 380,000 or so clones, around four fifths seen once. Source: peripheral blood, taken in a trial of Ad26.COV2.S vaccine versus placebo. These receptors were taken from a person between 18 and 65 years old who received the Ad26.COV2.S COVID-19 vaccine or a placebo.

The CDR3 is CASSLTGLPYNEQFF. CDR3 DNA sequence: TGCGCCAGCAGCTTGACCGGACTACCATACAATGAGCAGTTCTTC. This rearrangement joins TRBV5-1 to TRBJ2-1, with a tentative D call TRBD2 (6 bases). V was cut by 1 base and J by 4 bases, with 12 bases left in between. Germline CDR1 reads SGHRS; CDR2 reads YFSETQ. This CDR3 has 15 amino acids.

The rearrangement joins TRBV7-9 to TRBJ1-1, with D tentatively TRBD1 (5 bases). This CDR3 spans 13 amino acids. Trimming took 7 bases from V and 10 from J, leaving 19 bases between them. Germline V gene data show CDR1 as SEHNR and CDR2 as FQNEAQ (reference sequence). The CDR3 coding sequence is TGTGCCAGCACCTCCGGGGAGGGGCTCGCAGCTTTCTTT. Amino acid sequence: CASTSGEGLAAFF.

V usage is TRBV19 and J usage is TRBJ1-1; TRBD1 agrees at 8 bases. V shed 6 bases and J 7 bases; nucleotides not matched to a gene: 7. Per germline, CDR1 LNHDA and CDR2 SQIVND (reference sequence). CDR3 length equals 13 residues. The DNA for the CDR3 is TGTGCCAGTAGCACAGGGGGTGTTTTTGAAGCTTTCTTT. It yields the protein CASSTGGVFEAFF. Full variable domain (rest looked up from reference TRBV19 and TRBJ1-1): DGGITQSPKYLFRKEGQNVTLSCEQNLNHDAMYWYRQDPGQGLRLIYYSQIVNDFQKGDIAEGYSVSREKKESFPLTVTSAQKNPTAFYLCASSTGGVFEAFFGQGTRLTVV.

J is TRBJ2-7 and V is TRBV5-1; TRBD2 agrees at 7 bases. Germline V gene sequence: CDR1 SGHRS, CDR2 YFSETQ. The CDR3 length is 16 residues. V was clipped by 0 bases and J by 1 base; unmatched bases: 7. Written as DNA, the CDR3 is TGCGCCAGCAGCTTGGGGGTGACTAGCCCTTCCTACGAGCAGTACTTC. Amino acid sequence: CASSLGVTSPSYEQYF.

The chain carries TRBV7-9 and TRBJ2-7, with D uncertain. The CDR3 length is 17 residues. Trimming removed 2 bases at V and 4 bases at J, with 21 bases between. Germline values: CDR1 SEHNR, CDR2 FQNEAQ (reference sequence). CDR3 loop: CASSLWSPPFTPYEQYF. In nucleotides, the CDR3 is TGTGCCAGCAGCTTATGGTCACCACCCTTTACCCCATACGAGCAGTACTTC.

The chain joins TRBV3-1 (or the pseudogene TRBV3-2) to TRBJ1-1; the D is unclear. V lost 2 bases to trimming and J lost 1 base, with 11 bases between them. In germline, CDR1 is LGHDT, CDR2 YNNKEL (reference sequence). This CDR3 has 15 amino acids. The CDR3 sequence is CASSQIGSANTEAFF. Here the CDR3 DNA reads TGTGCCAGCAGCCAAATCGGGTCTGCGAACACTGAAGCTTTCTTT.

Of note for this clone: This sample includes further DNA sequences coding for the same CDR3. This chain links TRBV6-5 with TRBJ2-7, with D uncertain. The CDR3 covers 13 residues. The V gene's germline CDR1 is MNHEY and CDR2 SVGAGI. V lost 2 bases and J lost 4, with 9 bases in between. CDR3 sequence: CASSYGGTYEQYF. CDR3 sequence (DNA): TGTGCCAGCAGTTACGGCGGAACGTACGAGCAGTACTTC.

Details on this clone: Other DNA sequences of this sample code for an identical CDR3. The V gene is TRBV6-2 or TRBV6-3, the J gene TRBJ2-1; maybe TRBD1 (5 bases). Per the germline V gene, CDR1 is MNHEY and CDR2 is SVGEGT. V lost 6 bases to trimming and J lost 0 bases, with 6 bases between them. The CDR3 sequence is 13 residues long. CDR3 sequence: CASSRDSYNEQFF. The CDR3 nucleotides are TGTGCCAGCAGCAGGGACTCCTACAATGAGCAGTTCTTC.

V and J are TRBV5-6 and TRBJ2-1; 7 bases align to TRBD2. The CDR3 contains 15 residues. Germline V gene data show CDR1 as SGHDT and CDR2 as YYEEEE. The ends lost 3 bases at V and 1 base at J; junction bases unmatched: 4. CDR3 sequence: CASSSPGGSYNEQFF. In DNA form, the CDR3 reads TGTGCCAGCAGCTCACCGGGGGGTTCCTACAATGAGCAGTTCTTC.

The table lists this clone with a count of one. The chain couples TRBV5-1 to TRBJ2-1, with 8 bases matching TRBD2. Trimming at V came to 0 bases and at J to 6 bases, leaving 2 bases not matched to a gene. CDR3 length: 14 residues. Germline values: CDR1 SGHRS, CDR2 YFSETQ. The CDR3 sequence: CASSLVLAGNEQFF. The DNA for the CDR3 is TGCGCCAGCAGCTTGGTTCTAGCGGGCAATGAGCAGTTCTTC.

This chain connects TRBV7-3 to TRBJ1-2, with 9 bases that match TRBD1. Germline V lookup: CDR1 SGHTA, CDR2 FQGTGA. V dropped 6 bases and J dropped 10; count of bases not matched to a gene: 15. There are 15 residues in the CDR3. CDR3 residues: CASSSNPGQGLPYTF. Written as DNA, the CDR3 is TGTGCCAGCAGTTCCAATCCGGGACAGGGTTTACCCTACACCTTC.

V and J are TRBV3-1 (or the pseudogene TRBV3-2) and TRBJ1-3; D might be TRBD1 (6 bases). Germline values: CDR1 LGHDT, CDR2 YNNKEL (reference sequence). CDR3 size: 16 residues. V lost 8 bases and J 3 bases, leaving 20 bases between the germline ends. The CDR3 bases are TGTGCCAGCTCCGCGATTTGGGGGCGCGGTGGAAACACCATATATTTT. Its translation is CASSAIWGRGGNTIYF.

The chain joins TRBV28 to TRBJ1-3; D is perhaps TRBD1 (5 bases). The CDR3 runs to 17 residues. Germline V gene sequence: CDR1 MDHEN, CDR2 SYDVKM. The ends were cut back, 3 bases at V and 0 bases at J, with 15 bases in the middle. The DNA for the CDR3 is TGTGCCAGCAGTTTTCCTGGGGGGTCCCTCTCTGGAAACACCATATATTTT. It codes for CASSFPGGSLSGNTIYF.

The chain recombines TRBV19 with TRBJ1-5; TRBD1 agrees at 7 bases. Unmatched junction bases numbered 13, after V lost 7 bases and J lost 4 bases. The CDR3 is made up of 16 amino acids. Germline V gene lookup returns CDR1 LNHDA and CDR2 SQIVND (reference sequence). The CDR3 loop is CASKNTGQLGNQPQHF. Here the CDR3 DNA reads TGTGCCAGTAAAAACACGGGACAGTTGGGGAATCAGCCCCAGCATTTT. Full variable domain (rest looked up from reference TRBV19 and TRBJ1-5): DGGITQSPKYLFRKEGQNVTLSCEQNLNHDAMYWYRQDPGQGLRLIYYSQIVNDFQKGDIAEGYSVSREKKESFPLTVTSAQKNPTAFYLCASKNTGQLGNQPQHFGDGTRLSIL.

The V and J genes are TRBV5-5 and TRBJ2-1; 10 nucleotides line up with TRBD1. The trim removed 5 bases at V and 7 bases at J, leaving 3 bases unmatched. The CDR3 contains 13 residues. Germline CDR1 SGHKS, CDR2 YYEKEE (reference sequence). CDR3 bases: TGTGCCAGCAGTTGGGACAGGGGAAATGAGCAGTTCTTC. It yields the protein CASSWDRGNEQFF.

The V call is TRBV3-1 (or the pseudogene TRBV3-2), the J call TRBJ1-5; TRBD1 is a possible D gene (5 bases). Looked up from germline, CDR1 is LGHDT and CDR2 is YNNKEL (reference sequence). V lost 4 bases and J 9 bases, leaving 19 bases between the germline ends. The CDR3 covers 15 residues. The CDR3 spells CASSPARAAAGPQHF. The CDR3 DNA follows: TGTGCCAGCAGCCCGGCCAGGGCGGCCGCGGGGCCCCAGCATTTT.

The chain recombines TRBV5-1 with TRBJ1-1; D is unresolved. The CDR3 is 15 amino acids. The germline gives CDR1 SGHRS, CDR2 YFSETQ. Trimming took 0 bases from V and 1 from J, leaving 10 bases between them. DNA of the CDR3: TGCGCCAGCAGCTTGGGAGGGTTCGGGAACACTGAAGCTTTCTTT. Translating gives CASSLGGFGNTEAFF.

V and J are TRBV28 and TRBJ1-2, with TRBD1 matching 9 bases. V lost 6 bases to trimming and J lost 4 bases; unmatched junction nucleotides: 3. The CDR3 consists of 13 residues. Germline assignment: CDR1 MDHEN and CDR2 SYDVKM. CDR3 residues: CASSMDRGYGYTF. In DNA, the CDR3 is TGTGCCAGCAGCATGGACAGGGGCTATGGCTACACCTTC.

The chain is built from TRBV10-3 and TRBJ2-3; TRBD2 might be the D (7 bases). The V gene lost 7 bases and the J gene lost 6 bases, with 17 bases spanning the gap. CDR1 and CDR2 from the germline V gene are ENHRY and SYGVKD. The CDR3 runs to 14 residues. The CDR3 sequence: CAITPGAGVDTQYF. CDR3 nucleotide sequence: TGTGCCATCACCCCAGGGGCGGGAGTTGATACGCAGTATTTT.

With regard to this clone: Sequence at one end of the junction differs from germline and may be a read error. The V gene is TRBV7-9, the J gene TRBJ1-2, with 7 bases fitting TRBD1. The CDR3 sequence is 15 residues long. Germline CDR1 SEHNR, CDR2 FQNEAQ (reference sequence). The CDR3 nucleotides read TGTGCCAGCAGCTCTTTAAAGACAGGGAACTCTGGCTACACCTTC. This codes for CASSSLKTGNSGYTF. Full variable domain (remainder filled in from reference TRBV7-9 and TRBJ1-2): DTGVSQNPRHKITKRGQNVTFRCDPISEHNRLYWYRQTLGQGPEFLTYFQNEAQLEKSRLLSDRFSAERPKGSFSTLEIQRTEQGDSAMYLCASSSLKTGNSGYTFGSGTRLTVV.

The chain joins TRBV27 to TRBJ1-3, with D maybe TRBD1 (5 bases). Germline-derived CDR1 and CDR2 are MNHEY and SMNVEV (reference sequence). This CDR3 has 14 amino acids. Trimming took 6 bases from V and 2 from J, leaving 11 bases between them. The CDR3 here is CASSPGLPGNTIYF. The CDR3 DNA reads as TGTGCCAGCAGCCCAGGGTTACCTGGAAACACCATATATTTT.

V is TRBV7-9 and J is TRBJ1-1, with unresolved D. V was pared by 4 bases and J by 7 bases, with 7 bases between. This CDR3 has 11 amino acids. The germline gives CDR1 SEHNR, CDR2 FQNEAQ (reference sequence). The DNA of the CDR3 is TGTGCCAGCAGCTCCACTGGTGAAGCTTTCTTT. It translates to CASSSTGEAFF.

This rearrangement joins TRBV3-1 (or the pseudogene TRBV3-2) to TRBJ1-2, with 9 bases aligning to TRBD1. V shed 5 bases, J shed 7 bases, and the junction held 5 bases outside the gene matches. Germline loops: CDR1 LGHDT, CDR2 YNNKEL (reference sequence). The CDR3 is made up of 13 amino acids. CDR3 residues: CASSKQGAGGYTF. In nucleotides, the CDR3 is TGTGCCAGCAGCAAACAGGGGGCTGGTGGCTACACCTTC.